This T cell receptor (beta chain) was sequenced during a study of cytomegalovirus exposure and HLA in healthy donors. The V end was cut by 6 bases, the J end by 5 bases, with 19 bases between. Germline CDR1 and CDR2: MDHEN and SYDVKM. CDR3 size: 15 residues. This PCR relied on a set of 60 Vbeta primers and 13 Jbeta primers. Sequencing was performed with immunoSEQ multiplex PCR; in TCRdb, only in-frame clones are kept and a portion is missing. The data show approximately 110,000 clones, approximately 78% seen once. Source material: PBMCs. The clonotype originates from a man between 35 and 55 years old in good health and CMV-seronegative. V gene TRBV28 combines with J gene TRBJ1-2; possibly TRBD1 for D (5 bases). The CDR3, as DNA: TGTGCCAGCAGCCCAACGGGACTCACCCTTTATGGCTACACCTTC. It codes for CASSPTGLTLYGYTF.